This entry is about one T cell receptor beta chain. TCRdb's table, derived via immunoSEQ multiplex PCR, lists solely in-frame clones and lacks some. The data contain over 55,000 clones, around 87% of them singletons. The sample belongs to a study of technical replicates of blood from a few donors. The sequence was collected from a human donor in good health. Some clones in this sample may be carry-over from other donors' samples. The sequenced material came from PBMCs.

The CDR3 sequence: CASSQTTGTYEQYF. For the CDR3, the DNA is TGTGCCAGCAGCCAGACTACAGGGACCTACGAGCAGTACTTC. The rearrangement uses TRBV9 and TRBJ2-7, with D possibly TRBD1 on 6 matching bases. The V gene's germline CDR1 is SGDLS and CDR2 YYNGEE. Trimming pared 4 bases from V and 2 bases from J, leaving 13 bases between. The CDR3 runs 14 residues. Together with reference TRBV9 and TRBJ2-7, the CDR3 gives the full variable domain: DSGVTQTPKHLITATGQRVTLRCSPRSGDLSVYWYQQSLDQGLQFLIQYYNGEERAKGNILERFSAQQFPDLHSELNLSSLELGDSALYFCASSQTTGTYEQYFGPGTRLTVT.